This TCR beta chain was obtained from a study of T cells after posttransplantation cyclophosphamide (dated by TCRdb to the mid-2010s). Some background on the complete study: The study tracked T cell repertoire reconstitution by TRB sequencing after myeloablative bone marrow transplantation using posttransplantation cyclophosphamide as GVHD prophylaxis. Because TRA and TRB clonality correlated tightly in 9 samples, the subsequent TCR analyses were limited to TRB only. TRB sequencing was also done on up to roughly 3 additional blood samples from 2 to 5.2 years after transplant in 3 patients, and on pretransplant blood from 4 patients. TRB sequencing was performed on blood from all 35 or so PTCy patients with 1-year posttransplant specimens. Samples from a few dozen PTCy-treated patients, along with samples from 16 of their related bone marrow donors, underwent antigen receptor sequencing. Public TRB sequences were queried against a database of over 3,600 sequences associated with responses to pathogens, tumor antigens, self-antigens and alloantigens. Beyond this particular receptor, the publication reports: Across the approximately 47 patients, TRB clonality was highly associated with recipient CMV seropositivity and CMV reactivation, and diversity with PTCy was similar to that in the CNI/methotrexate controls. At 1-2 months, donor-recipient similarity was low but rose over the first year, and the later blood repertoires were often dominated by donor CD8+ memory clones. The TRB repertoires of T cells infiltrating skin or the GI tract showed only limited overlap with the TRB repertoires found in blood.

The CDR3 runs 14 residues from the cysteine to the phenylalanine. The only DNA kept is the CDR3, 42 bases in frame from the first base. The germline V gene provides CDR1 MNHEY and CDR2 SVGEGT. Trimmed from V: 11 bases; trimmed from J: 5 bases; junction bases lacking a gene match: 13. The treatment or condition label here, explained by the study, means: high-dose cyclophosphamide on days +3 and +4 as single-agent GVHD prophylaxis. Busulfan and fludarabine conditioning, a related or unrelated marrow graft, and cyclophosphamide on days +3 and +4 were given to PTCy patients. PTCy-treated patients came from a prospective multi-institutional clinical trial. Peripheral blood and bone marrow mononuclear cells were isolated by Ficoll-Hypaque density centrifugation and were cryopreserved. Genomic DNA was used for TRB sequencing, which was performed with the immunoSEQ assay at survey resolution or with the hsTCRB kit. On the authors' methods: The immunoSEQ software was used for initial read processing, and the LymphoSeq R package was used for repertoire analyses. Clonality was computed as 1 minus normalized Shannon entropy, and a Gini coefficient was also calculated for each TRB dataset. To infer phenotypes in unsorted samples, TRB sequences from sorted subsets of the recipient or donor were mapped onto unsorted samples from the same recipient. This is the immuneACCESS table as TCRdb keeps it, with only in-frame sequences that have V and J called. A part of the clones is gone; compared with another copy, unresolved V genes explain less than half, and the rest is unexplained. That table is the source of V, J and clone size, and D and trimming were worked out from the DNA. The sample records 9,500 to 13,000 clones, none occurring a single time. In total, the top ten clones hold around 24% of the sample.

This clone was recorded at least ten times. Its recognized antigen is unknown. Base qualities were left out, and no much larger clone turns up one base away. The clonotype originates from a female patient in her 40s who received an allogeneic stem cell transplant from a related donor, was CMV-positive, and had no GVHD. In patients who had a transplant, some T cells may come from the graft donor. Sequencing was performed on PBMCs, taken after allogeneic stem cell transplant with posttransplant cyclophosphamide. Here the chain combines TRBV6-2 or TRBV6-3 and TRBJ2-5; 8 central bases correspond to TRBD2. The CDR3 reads CAHGGELLGETQYF. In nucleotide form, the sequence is TGTGCCCACGGGGGGGAACTACTGGGGGAGACCCAGTACTTC.